This passage covers 28 T cell receptor beta chains from one sample sequenced in a study of blood T cell repertoires in COVID-19 (TCRdb year 2020). Library preparation was by the immunoSEQ multiplex PCR assay. TCRdb carries this immuneACCESS record with in-frame sequences only. Its versions omit some clonotypes, under half of them owing to an unresolved V gene in the studies checked, with the rest unexplained. This sample gives under 150,000 clones in total; about 85% of them show up just once. About 13% of the sample is in the top ten clones. The sequenced material came from peripheral blood. Every receptor here comes from a human donor in a cohort sampled during active COVID-19.

This chain connects TRBV30 to TRBJ2-6; tentatively, D is TRBD1 (5 bases). Trimming cost V 2 bases and J 2 bases, with 7 bases left between them. The CDR3 length is 14 residues. CDR1 is GTSNPN and CDR2 is SVGIG in the germline V gene (reference sequence). The CDR3 region is CAWSTGTGANVLTF. The CDR3 DNA follows: TGTGCCTGGAGTACAGGAACTGGGGCCAACGTCCTGACTTTC. Based on the CDR3 plus reference TRBV30 and TRBJ2-6, the full variable domain is SQTIHQWPATLVQPVGSPLSLECTVEGTSNPNLYWYRQAAGRGLQLLFYSVGIGQISSEVPQNLSASRPQDRQFILSSKKLLLSDSGFYLCAWSTGTGANVLTFGAGSRLTVL.

CDR3 sequence: CASSSTRGTSGGDDEQFF. DNA of the CDR3: TGTGCCAGCAGTTCCACCCGCGGGACTAGCGGGGGGGACGATGAGCAGTTCTTC. The rearrangement links TRBV28 to TRBJ2-1, with 16 nucleotides matching TRBD2. Trimming at V came to 4 bases and at J to 8 bases, leaving 11 bases not matched to a gene. This CDR3 spans 18 amino acids. CDR1 is MDHEN, CDR2 SYDVKM, per germline. Filled out from reference TRBV28 and TRBJ2-1, the complete variable domain reads DVKVTQSSRYLVKRTGEKVFLECVQDMDHENMFWYRQDPGLGLRLIYFSYDVKMKEKGDIPEGYSVSREKKERFSLILESASTNQTSMYLCASSSTRGTSGGDDEQFFGPGTRLTVL.

The chain recombines TRBV5-4 with TRBJ2-7, with a possible D match to TRBD1 (6 bases). Trimming shortened V by 0 bases and J by 2 bases, and 12 bases separated the two germline ends. The CDR3 is made up of 15 amino acids. Per the germline V gene, CDR1 is SGHNT and CDR2 is YYREEE (reference sequence). The CDR3 protein is CASSLDPGDTYEQYF. In DNA, the CDR3 is TGTGCCAGCAGCTTGGATCCAGGGGATACCTACGAGCAGTACTTC.

This chain uses TRBV28 with TRBJ1-5; no firm D call. This CDR3 is 15 amino acids long. The germline V and J ends were trimmed by 2 bases and 0 bases, with 8 bases remaining between them. Germline values: CDR1 MDHEN, CDR2 SYDVKM. CDR3 in amino acids: CASSLGLDSNQPQHF. The CDR3 DNA sequence: TGTGCCAGCAGTTTAGGGCTGGATAGCAATCAGCCCCAGCATTTT.

The count of this clone is one. The V call is TRBV6-6, the J call TRBJ2-7; 8 bases are a match to TRBD2. J lost 0 bases, V lost 5 bases, and 15 bases had no gene match. From germline, CDR1 is MNHNY and CDR2 SVGAGI (reference sequence). The CDR3 covers 18 residues. The CDR3 nucleotides are TGTGCCAGCAGTCCCTTATTCCGGGGGGGAGGCGTCTCCTACGAGCAGTACTTC. Protein product: CASSPLFRGGGVSYEQYF.

This chain uses TRBV5-1 with TRBJ1-1; no firm D call. This CDR3 comprises 13 residues. V was pared by 6 bases and J by 1 base, with 10 bases between. The germline V gene encodes CDR1 SGHRS and CDR2 YFSETQ. DNA of the CDR3: TGCGCCAGCAACTGGGCAGAGAACACTGAAGCTTTCTTT. It specifies CASNWAENTEAFF. Supplemented by reference TRBV5-1 and TRBJ1-1, the full variable domain reads KAGVTQTPRYLIKTRGQQVTLSCSPISGHRSVSWYQQTPGQGLQFLFEYFSETQRNKGNFPGRFSGRQFSNSRSEMNVSTLELGDSALYLCASNWAENTEAFFGQGTRLTVV.

This clone has a handful of counts. The CDR3 DNA is TGTGCCAGCAGTGAAGGACAGGGAGCTAACTATGGCTACACCTTC. It encodes CASSEGQGANYGYTF. The chain links TRBV6-1 to TRBJ1-2, with 7 bases identical to TRBD1. The trim removed 1 base at V and 0 bases at J, leaving 2 bases unmatched. This CDR3 comprises 15 residues. The germline gives CDR1 MNHNS, CDR2 SASEGT.

The J gene is TRBJ2-7, the V gene TRBV19; possible D gene TRBD2, 5 bases. The germline CDR1 and CDR2 sequences are LNHDA and SQIVND (reference sequence). V dropped 10 bases and J dropped 3 bases, with 19 bases sitting between them. The CDR3 contains 14 residues. CDR3 residues: CATTPRGGVYEQYF. The CDR3 nucleotides read TGTGCCACCACGCCCCGGGGTGGGGTCTACGAGCAGTACTTC.

The rearrangement joins TRBV27 to TRBJ1-4; no clear D gene. The CDR3 has 12 amino acids. The ends were cut back, 4 bases at V and 14 bases at J, with 14 bases in the middle. The V gene's germline CDR1 is MNHEY and CDR2 SMNVEV (reference sequence). DNA for the CDR3: TGTGCCAGCAGTTGGAGAGGCGAGAGGCTGTTTTTT. It encodes CASSWRGERLFF.

The chain couples TRBV6-5 to TRBJ1-4; 7 bases line up with TRBD1. Trimming at V came to 7 bases and at J to 3 bases, leaving 5 bases not matched to a gene. Per the germline V gene, CDR1 is MNHEY and CDR2 is SVGAGI. The CDR3 sequence is 14 residues long. As DNA, the CDR3 is TGTGCCAGCACGACCAGGGGGGCTAATGAAAAACTGTTTTTT. This codes for CASTTRGANEKLFF.

The chain is built from TRBV19 and TRBJ1-5, with D tentatively TRBD1 (6 bases). V lost 3 bases and J 0 bases, leaving 15 bases between the germline ends. This CDR3 has 17 residues. Germline CDR1 is LNHDA and CDR2 is SQIVND (reference sequence). The CDR3 bases are TGTGCCAGTAGTATGGGGGGGACATTCGATAGCAATCAGCCCCAGCATTTT. It is translated as CASSMGGTFDSNQPQHF.

V usage is TRBV6-1 and J usage is TRBJ1-6, with 7 bases aligning to TRBD1. Germline V gives CDR1 MNHNS, CDR2 SASEGT. The V and J ends lost 3 bases and 10 bases, in that order; junction bases with no gene match: 9. This CDR3 has 15 residues. The CDR3 nucleotides read TGTGCCAGCAGTGACGCCAGGGGGGCCCAATCACCCCTCCACTTT. This translates into CASSDARGAQSPLHF.

This chain joins TRBV6-7 and TRBJ2-1; 9 nucleotides line up with TRBD1. TRBV6-7 is known as an ORF, though its function is uncertain. The CDR3 spans 14 residues. V shed 0 bases and J 8 bases; nucleotides not matched to a gene: 2. Here the CDR3 DNA reads TGTGCCAGCAGTTACTCGCACAGGGGGCATGAGCAGTTCTTC. It yields the protein CASSYSHRGHEQFF.

CDR3 in amino acids: CASSARTGDEAFF. The CDR3 DNA is TGTGCCAGCAGCGCTCGGACAGGGGATGAAGCTTTCTTT. This sequence joins TRBV11-2 and TRBJ1-1, with 9 bases matching TRBD1. This CDR3 spans 13 amino acids. Germline loops: CDR1 SGHAT, CDR2 FQNNGV. V lost 5 bases, J lost 7 bases, and 5 bases stayed unmatched.

The V call is TRBV3-1 (or the pseudogene TRBV3-2), the J call TRBJ1-1, with TRBD1 identical over 8 bases. Unmatched junction bases numbered 4, after V lost 3 bases and J lost 1 base. The germline CDR1 and CDR2 sequences are LGHDT and YNNKEL (reference sequence). This CDR3 spans 15 amino acids. The CDR3 region has the DNA TGTGCCAGCAGCCAGAAGGGACAGGCGAACACTGAAGCTTTCTTT. Its translation: CASSQKGQANTEAFF.

The CDR3 sequence: CASRGRSYNEQFF. The CDR3 bases are TGTGCCAGCAGAGGCAGGTCCTACAATGAGCAGTTCTTC. The chain employs TRBV6-6 and TRBJ2-1; D remains unclear. This CDR3 has 13 amino acids. V was pared by 6 bases and J by 1 base, with 7 bases between. The germline gives CDR1 MNHNY, CDR2 SVGAGI (reference sequence).

V usage is TRBV3-1 (or the pseudogene TRBV3-2) and J usage is TRBJ2-1; a possible D gene is TRBD2 (6 bases). Germline values: CDR1 LGHDT, CDR2 YNNKEL (reference sequence). V was shortened by 2 bases and J by 0 bases, with 11 bases between the two germline ends. CDR3 size: 16 residues. The CDR3 sequence is CASSQPRGSSYNEQFF. CDR3 in DNA: TGTGCCAGCAGCCAACCCCGGGGGAGCTCCTACAATGAGCAGTTCTTC.

This clone has just one count. The chain employs TRBV6-1 and TRBJ2-7; TRBD2 matches at 11 bases. Per germline, CDR1 MNHNS and CDR2 SASEGT. Trimming took 1 base from V and 1 from J; bases not matched to a gene: 9. This CDR3 region has 18 residues. The CDR3 sequence is CASSEGLAGGWKSYEQYF. The CDR3 DNA is TGTGCCAGCAGTGAAGGGCTAGCGGGGGGCTGGAAATCCTACGAGCAGTACTTC.

The chain combines TRBV27 with TRBJ1-5, with D possibly matching TRBD1 (5 bases). V lost 0 bases and J lost 2, with 8 bases in between. The CDR3 consists of 15 residues. Germline V gene sequence: CDR1 MNHEY, CDR2 SMNVEV (reference sequence). Here the CDR3 reads CASSLSRVGNQPQHF. The CDR3 DNA follows: TGTGCCAGCAGTTTATCCAGGGTCGGCAATCAGCCCCAGCATTTT.

This chain uses TRBV19 with TRBJ2-1; tentatively, D is TRBD2 (7 bases). The germline CDR1 and CDR2 sequences are LNHDA and SQIVND (reference sequence). V was pared by 6 bases and J by 10 bases, with 16 bases between. The CDR3 contains 13 residues. DNA for the CDR3: TGTGCCAGTAGCGGGGGGCCTTTTATCGAGCAGTTCTTC. This sequence encodes CASSGGPFIEQFF.

This clone was detected a few times. The J gene is TRBJ2-7, the V gene TRBV3-1 (or the pseudogene TRBV3-2); D gene uncertain. V was cut by 3 bases and J by 0 bases, with 3 bases left in between. Looked up from germline, CDR1 is LGHDT and CDR2 is YNNKEL (reference sequence). The CDR3 has 12 amino acids. CDR3 amino acids: CASSHNSYEQYF. The CDR3 coding sequence is TGTGCCAGCAGCCATAACTCCTACGAGCAGTACTTC.

This clone was recorded once. The CDR3 loop is CASSHRGRPGSTDTQYF. The DNA for the CDR3 is TGTGCCAGCAGTCACAGGGGCCGCCCGGGTTCCACAGATACGCAGTATTTT. The V call is TRBV3-1 (or the pseudogene TRBV3-2), the J call TRBJ2-3; 7 nucleotides agree with TRBD1. The CDR3 spans 17 residues. Germline loops: CDR1 LGHDT, CDR2 YNNKEL (reference sequence). With V trimmed by 6 bases and J by 2 bases, 14 bases remained unmatched.

This chain connects TRBV7-2 to TRBJ1-1; D perhaps matches TRBD1 (5 bases). V was cut by 1 base and J by 5 bases, with 14 bases left in between. CDR1 is SGHTA and CDR2 is FQGNSA in the germline V gene. The CDR3 sequence is 15 residues long. The CDR3 region has the DNA TGTGCCAGCAGCTTAGTGGGCCAGGGAGGGACTGAAGCTTTCTTT. It translates to CASSLVGQGGTEAFF.

V gene TRBV28 combines with J gene TRBJ1-5, with 7 bases aligning to TRBD1. Looked up from germline, CDR1 is MDHEN and CDR2 is SYDVKM. This CDR3 is built from 14 residues. Losses at the gene ends were 5 bases for V and 1 base for J; bases not matched to a gene: 2. The CDR3 spells CASSGGQSNQPQHF. The CDR3 bases are TGTGCCAGCAGTGGGGGACAGAGCAATCAGCCCCAGCATTTT.

V is TRBV5-1 and J is TRBJ1-2; D is undetermined. Trimming pared 4 bases from V and 4 bases from J, leaving 32 bases between. Germline loops: CDR1 SGHRS, CDR2 YFSETQ. This CDR3 has 20 amino acids. In nucleotides, the CDR3 is TGCGCCAGCAGCAGTCGCGCTATGAGCTCCCCTACTCCCCGATCCTATGGCTACACCTTC. It encodes CASSSRAMSSPTPRSYGYTF.

The chain employs TRBV7-9 and TRBJ1-1; D remains unclear. This CDR3 has 16 amino acids. Deletions cut 1 base from V and 0 bases from J, with 12 bases between. The germline V gene has CDR1 SEHNR and CDR2 FQNEAQ (reference sequence). The CDR3, as DNA: TGTGCCAGCAGCTTAGGGTGGGCAGAGATGAACACTGAAGCTTTCTTT. Residues: CASSLGWAEMNTEAFF.

V usage is TRBV4-1 and J usage is TRBJ2-2, with TRBD1 matching 9 bases. The CDR3 sequence is 15 residues long. Per germline, CDR1 MGHRA and CDR2 YSYEKL. After removal of 4 bases from V and 7 bases from J, the junction contained 7 bases not matched to a gene. CDR3 region: CASSPEGQGDGELFF. CDR3 nucleotides: TGCGCCAGCAGCCCCGAGGGACAGGGAGACGGGGAGCTGTTTTTT.

This sequence joins TRBV4-3 and TRBJ2-1; 7 bases agree with TRBD1. V shed 0 bases, J shed 3 bases, and the junction held 11 bases outside the gene matches. Germline assignment: CDR1 LGHNA and CDR2 YSLEER. The CDR3 has 18 residues. For the CDR3, the DNA is TGCGCCAGCAGCCAAGATAGGAAGTTGACAGGGAACTACAATGAGCAGTTCTTC. Its protein is CASSQDRKLTGNYNEQFF.